Listed here are 5 T cell receptor beta chains from one sample, sequenced in a study of OX40 agonist ivuxolimab in advanced cancers. Using immunoSEQ multiplex PCR, the repertoire was profiled, and TCRdb retains in-frame clones only, with some absent. The sample lists about 88,000 clones, 75% to 90% occurring once. The sample was CD4+ or CD8+ T cells sorted from blood, taken in a trial of the OX40 agonist ivuxolimab. These TCRs come from an adult with an advanced solid tumor such as melanoma, head and neck, liver or kidney cancer.

This chain links TRBV15 with TRBJ2-2; a possible D gene is TRBD2 (6 bases). Germline V gives CDR1 LNHNV, CDR2 YYDKDF (reference sequence). The V end was cut by 0 bases, the J end by 3 bases, with 14 bases between. This CDR3 region has 17 residues. The CDR3 sequence: CATSRDVSSEDTGELFF. DNA for the CDR3: TGTGCCACCAGCAGAGATGTTTCTAGCGAAGACACCGGGGAGCTGTTTTTT. The full variable domain, completed using reference TRBV15 and TRBJ2-2, is DAMVIQNPRYQVTQFGKPVTLSCSQTLNHNVMYWYQQKSSQAPKLLFHYYDKDFNNEADTPDNFQSRRPNTSFCFLDIRSPGLGDTAMYLCATSRDVSSEDTGELFFGEGSRLTVL.

This clone was picked up one time. The V and J genes are TRBV5-1 and TRBJ2-2, with 12 nucleotides matching TRBD2. V shed 3 bases, J shed 5 bases, and the junction held 5 bases outside the gene matches. This CDR3 contains 16 residues. Germline V gene lookup returns CDR1 SGHRS and CDR2 YFSETQ. The CDR3 DNA is TGCGCCAGCAGCTCTAGCGGGGGGGCCGGGACCGGGGAGCTGTTTTTT. The encoded protein is CASSSSGGAGTGELFF.

The chain couples TRBV7-2 to TRBJ2-3, with D maybe TRBD2 (6 bases). Germline V gives CDR1 SGHTA, CDR2 FQGNSA. Trimming stripped 3 bases from V and 4 bases from J, with 11 bases between. This CDR3 is 14 amino acids long. The CDR3 loop is CASSFSGGSDTQYF. DNA for the CDR3: TGTGCCAGCAGCTTCTCCGGGGGTTCAGATACGCAGTATTTT.

The V and J genes are TRBV15 and TRBJ2-5; the D gene is possibly TRBD1 (6 bases). V lost 3 bases and J lost 9, with 11 bases in between. There are 12 residues in the CDR3. Germline V CDR1 and CDR2: LNHNV, YYDKDF (reference sequence). The CDR3 DNA sequence: TGTGCCACCAGCAGGGGCGAGGGGGCCCAGTACTTC. It yields the protein CATSRGEGAQYF.

The chain uses TRBV25-1 and TRBJ2-3; no firm D call. The CDR3 sequence is 12 residues long. Germline CDR1 MGHDK, CDR2 SYGVNS. The V end was cut by 8 bases, the J end by 1 base, with 7 bases between. The CDR3 sequence: CASCPGTDTQYF. The CDR3 DNA follows: TGTGCCAGCTGCCCCGGCACAGATACGCAGTATTTT.